The T cell receptor (beta chain) under discussion was sequenced for a study of shared clonotypes between healthy human individuals. Findings of the study overall: Sequencing depth was a factor that was expected to affect clonotype sharing among donors. Across subsets, estimated richness was generally greater for naive than for memory populations. Approximately 4.9% of naive CD4 clonotypes were shared across a handful of donors.

Clones were read by immunoSEQ multiplex PCR, and TCRdb kept only the in-frame ones, dropping some. The sample has around 1.9 million clones, 93% seen once; the top ten hold around 1.7%. Naive CD8 cells comprised CD45RO-negative, CCR7-positively selected cells, excluding terminally differentiated effector memory CD45RA+ cells. Recent vaccinations or acute infections were absent in the healthy HIV-negative adult donors. About this clone: The antigen remains unidentified.

The CDR3 is 15 amino acids. Germline V lookup: CDR1 MNHEY, CDR2 SVGAGI. V gave up 3 bases and J gave up 0 bases, with 9 bases separating them. The clonotype was recovered from a man younger than 35 in good health. Some clones in this sample may be carry-over from other donors' samples. The sequenced sample consisted of naive CD8+ T cells from PBMCs. The J gene is TRBJ2-1, the V gene TRBV6-5, with D possibly matching TRBD2 (6 bases). The CDR3 DNA is TGTGCCAGCAGTTATTCGGACTACTCCTACAATGAGCAGTTCTTC. Translation gives CASSYSDYSYNEQFF.